This is a list of T cell receptor beta chains from one sample in a study of sequential checkpoint blockade in melanoma. The repertoire was sequenced with immunoSEQ multiplex PCR; TCRdb's copy has only in-frame clones and lacks some. The table has 30,000 to 40,000 clones, around four fifths seen once. The sample here was CD8+ T cells sorted from blood (inferred from file names), taken from a patient given nivolumab and ipilimumab in sequence. These receptors were obtained from a human donor with melanoma. Both conserved end residues are trimmed from each CDR3. Clone size, where shown, is once, few, many, or a class for clones that have expanded.

v_call	j_call	clone_size	cdr3_aa
TRBV2	TRBJ2-2	-	GGLAGTTGELF
TRBV6-6	TRBJ2-5	-	ASSNVQGLETQY
TRBV19	TRBJ2-7	-	ASSLTSGSYEQY
TRBV7-9	TRBJ1-1	-	ASSMPGLEAF
TRBV27	TRBJ2-2	-	ASSSGQGARGELF
TRBV15	TRBJ2-1	-	ATSRGQAPNEQF
TRBV11-2	TRBJ2-7	once	ASSFGGPDEQY
TRBV6-1	TRBJ2-7	-	ASSDPSLLSYEQY
TRBV5-1	TRBJ1-1	-	ASSLIAVNTEAF
TRBV6-6	-	-	ASSSTGSAYEQY
TRBV7-9	TRBJ2-5	-	ASSKTEGETQY
TRBV7-9	TRBJ1-1	-	ASSPTTGLTEAF
TRBV4-1	TRBJ2-3	once	ASSQDYRGTDTQY
TRBV4-1	TRBJ1-1	-	ASSPRDRGLPGEAF
TRBV28	TRBJ2-7	-	ASRRQGEAYEQY
TRBV9	TRBJ2-2	-	ASSDTSGRSTGELF
TRBV6-4	TRBJ2-1	-	ASSAGEYNEQF
TRBV27	TRBJ1-5	once	ASSTAGQPQH
TRBV28	TRBJ1-1	-	ASSSQQANTEAF
TRBV27	TRBJ1-5	once	ASSFINQPQH
TRBV6-5	TRBJ2-1	-	ASKNRGVAEQF
TRBV7-6	TRBJ1-2	-	ASSLDRGGYGYT
TRBV5-8	TRBJ2-7	-	ASSFGTGYEQY
TRBV2	TRBJ2-1	once	ASILTGGSSYNEQF
TRBV6-1	TRBJ1-2	-	ASSYQGDGYT
TRBV11-2	TRBJ2-7	-	ATSLGTFYEQY
TRBV4-1	TRBJ1-4	medium-sized	ASSQVATGEGEKLF
TRBV9	TRBJ2-3	-	ASSYIAGADTQY
TRBV5-1	TRBJ1-1	-	ASSLVTGSTEAF
TRBV13	TRBJ2-7	-	ASSTGQGGPYEQY
TRBV28	TRBJ1-5	-	ASSFTIAGNQPQH
TRBV6-5	TRBJ2-7	-	ASSSSGGSSYEQY
TRBV29-1	TRBJ2-1	-	STEVLAGAYEQF
TRBV9	TRBJ2-1	-	ASSPPSGDSYNEQF
TRBV19	TRBJ1-5	once	ASSIRSGEPQH
TRBV7-2	TRBJ2-1	-	ASSLGPRTSGSYNEQF
TRBV5-1	TRBJ1-2	medium-sized	ASSTGTGVPYGYT
TRBV27	TRBJ1-2	medium-sized	ASSLYPGQGANGYT
TRBV2	TRBJ1-5	-	ASRVTGLSNQPQH
TRBV4-1	TRBJ2-7	-	ASSQVANEQY
TRBV5-1	TRBJ2-7	-	ASGTSGAYEQY
TRBV4-1	TRBJ2-3	-	ASSQVGLAESTDTQY
TRBV27	TRBJ1-3	-	ASSSLGGGNTIY
TRBV7-2	TRBJ1-2	-	ASSLLDRFGAYGYT
TRBV2	TRBJ2-5	-	ASRGQGDPWETQY
TRBV6-5	TRBJ2-3	-	APAWDRVLDTQY
TRBV7-9	TRBJ2-7	-	ASSLTAIASEQY
TRBV27	TRBJ2-7	-	ASSSSSYEQY
TRBV28	TRBJ2-7	few	ASSPERETYEQY
TRBV9	TRBJ2-2	-	ASAWSGELTGELF
TRBV4-1	TRBJ1-6	-	ASSLLDRDNSPLH
TRBV5-4	TRBJ2-7	-	ASSLQSSWGEQY
TRBV2	TRBJ1-1	-	ASSEAWTGGGNTEAF
TRBV10-3	TRBJ2-7	few	AISESEAEQY
TRBV6-5	TRBJ2-7	-	ASGSNVYEQY
TRBV21-1	TRBJ1-2	-	ARSDRAEIIKTGYT